One sample yielded the 9 T cell receptor beta chains listed below, sequenced in a study of T cells after yellow fever vaccination. Each CDR3 protein gets one entry after TCRdb re-called the 5' RACE reads with MiXCR. The repertoire includes over 20,000 distinct CDR3 sequences, about 5.5% of them detected once, and about 10% sits in the top ten. Sequences were derived from PBMCs, either bulk or a sorted T-cell subset (CD4+, CD8+, memory, or dextramer-sorted; not recorded which), sampled 15 days after the yellow fever booster vaccination. The receptors originated from a man aged 25-40 years who received the YFV17D yellow fever vaccine.

This clonotype was picked up many times. V is TRBV5-1 and J is TRBJ2-1, with 9 bases aligning to TRBD2. CDR1 and CDR2 from the germline V gene are SGHRS and YFSETQ. V shed 3 bases, J shed 3 bases, and the junction held 4 bases outside the gene matches. The CDR3 contains 15 residues. The CDR3 reads CASSWREGRYNEQFF. The CDR3 nucleotides read TGCGCCAGCAGCTGGCGGGAGGGCCGCTACAATGAGCAGTTCTTC.

This clonotype was counted at least ten times. This CDR3 is CASSLSGRWGVADTQYF. The CDR3 nucleotides read TGTGCCAGTTCACTATCCGGACGTTGGGGTGTGGCAGATACGCAGTATTTT. This sequence joins TRBV6-5 and TRBJ2-3; D call uncertain. This CDR3 has 17 amino acids. Trimming removed 9 bases from V and 4 bases from J, with 26 bases in between. Germline CDR1 is MNHEY and CDR2 is SVGAGI.

J is TRBJ2-3 and V is TRBV11-3; 7 nucleotides align to TRBD2. Germline values: CDR1 SGHNT, CDR2 YENEEA. The trim removed 2 bases at V and 2 bases at J, leaving 22 bases unmatched. The CDR3 is 21 amino acids. The CDR3 sequence: CASSLPPGSGEGPRNTDTQYF. CDR3 nucleotide sequence: TGTGCCAGCAGCTTACCTCCAGGGTCGGGGGAGGGCCCGCGAAACACAGATACGCAGTATTTT.

Only a few counts were recorded for this clonotype. The CDR3 nucleotides read TGTGCCAGCAGCAGGGAAGGGACGCTCCGCTATGGCTACACCTTC. This translates into CASSREGTLRYGYTF. V gene TRBV6-1 combines with J gene TRBJ1-2; possibly TRBD1 for D (5 bases). Germline loops: CDR1 MNHNS, CDR2 SASEGT. This CDR3 comprises 15 residues. The V end was cut by 6 bases, the J end by 4 bases, with 18 bases between.

This clonotype has a handful of counts. The chain joins TRBV6-5 to TRBJ2-1; D not resolved. The germline V and J ends were trimmed by 6 bases and 9 bases, with 12 bases remaining between them. Germline V lookup: CDR1 MNHEY, CDR2 SVGAGI. CDR3 size: 12 residues. DNA for the CDR3: TGTGCCAGCAGGTACCGATCTGGTGAGCAGTTCTTC. Protein: CASRYRSGEQFF.

Many counts were recorded for this clonotype. The chain has TRBV18 and TRBJ1-5; the match to TRBD1 covers 8 bases. Germline CDR1 KGHSH, CDR2 LQKENI. Trimming took 6 bases from V and 1 from J; bases not matched to a gene: 8. The CDR3 totals 16 residues. The CDR3, as DNA: TGTGCCAGCTCCCAGAGGCGGGACAGGAGCAATCAGCCCCAGCATTTT. Protein sequence: CASSQRRDRSNQPQHF.

This clonotype was detected ten times or more. This chain links TRBV20-1 with TRBJ1-5, with 7 bases fitting TRBD1. The germline gives CDR1 DFQATT, CDR2 SNEGSKA (reference sequence). The V segment lost 4 bases and the J segment 3 bases; nucleotides outside the gene matches: 9. The CDR3 contains 15 residues. This CDR3 is CSATHRGQINQPQHF. The DNA for the CDR3 is TGCAGTGCTACCCACAGGGGACAGATCAATCAGCCCCAGCATTTT.

This clonotype was seen a few times. The rearrangement joins TRBV5-1 to TRBJ2-5, with no clear D. The CDR3 covers 14 residues. V lost 1 base to trimming and J lost 4 bases, with 11 bases between them. The germline CDR1 and CDR2 sequences are SGHRS and YFSETQ. In nucleotides, the CDR3 is TGCGCCAGCAGCTTGAGTGACGGGTCAGAGACCCAGTACTTC. Residues: CASSLSDGSETQYF.

This clonotype was found many times. This sequence joins TRBV7-2 and TRBJ2-7; D remains unclear. This CDR3 region has 14 residues. Germline assignment: CDR1 SGHTA and CDR2 FQGNSA. Trimming stripped 1 base from V and 3 bases from J, with 10 bases between. The CDR3 region is CASSLVQGHYEQYF. The CDR3 bases are TGTGCCAGCAGCTTAGTTCAAGGCCACTACGAGCAGTACTTC.